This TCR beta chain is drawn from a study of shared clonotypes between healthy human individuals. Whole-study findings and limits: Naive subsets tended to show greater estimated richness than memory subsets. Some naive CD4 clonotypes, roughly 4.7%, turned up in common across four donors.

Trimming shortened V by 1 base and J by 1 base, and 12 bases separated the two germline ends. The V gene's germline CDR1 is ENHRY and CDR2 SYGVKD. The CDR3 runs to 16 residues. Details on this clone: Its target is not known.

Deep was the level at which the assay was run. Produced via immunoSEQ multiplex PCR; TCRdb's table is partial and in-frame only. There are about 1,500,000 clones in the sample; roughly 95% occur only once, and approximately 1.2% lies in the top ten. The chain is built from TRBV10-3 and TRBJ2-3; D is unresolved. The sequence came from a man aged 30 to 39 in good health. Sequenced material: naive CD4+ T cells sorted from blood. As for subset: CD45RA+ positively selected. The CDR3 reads CAISEYVRSGTDTQYF. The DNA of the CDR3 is TGTGCCATCAGTGAGTATGTTCGGAGCGGCACAGATACGCAGTATTTT.